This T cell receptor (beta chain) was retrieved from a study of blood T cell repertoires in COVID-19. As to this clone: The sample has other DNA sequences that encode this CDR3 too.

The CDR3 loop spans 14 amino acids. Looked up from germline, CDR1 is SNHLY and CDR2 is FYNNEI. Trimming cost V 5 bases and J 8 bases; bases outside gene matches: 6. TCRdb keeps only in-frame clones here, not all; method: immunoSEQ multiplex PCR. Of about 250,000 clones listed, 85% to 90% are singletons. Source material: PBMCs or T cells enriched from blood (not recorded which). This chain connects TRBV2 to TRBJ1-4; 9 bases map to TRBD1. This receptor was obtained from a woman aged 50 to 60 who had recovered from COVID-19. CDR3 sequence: CASSSQGAGEKLFF. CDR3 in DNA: TGTGCCAGCAGTTCACAGGGGGCCGGAGAAAAACTGTTTTTT. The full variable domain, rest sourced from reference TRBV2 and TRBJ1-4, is EPEVTQTPSHQVTQMGQEVILRCVPISNHLYFYWYRQILGQKVEFLVSFYNNEISEKSEIFDDQFSVERPDGSNFTLKIRSTKLEDSAMYFCASSSQGAGEKLFFGSGTQLSVL.